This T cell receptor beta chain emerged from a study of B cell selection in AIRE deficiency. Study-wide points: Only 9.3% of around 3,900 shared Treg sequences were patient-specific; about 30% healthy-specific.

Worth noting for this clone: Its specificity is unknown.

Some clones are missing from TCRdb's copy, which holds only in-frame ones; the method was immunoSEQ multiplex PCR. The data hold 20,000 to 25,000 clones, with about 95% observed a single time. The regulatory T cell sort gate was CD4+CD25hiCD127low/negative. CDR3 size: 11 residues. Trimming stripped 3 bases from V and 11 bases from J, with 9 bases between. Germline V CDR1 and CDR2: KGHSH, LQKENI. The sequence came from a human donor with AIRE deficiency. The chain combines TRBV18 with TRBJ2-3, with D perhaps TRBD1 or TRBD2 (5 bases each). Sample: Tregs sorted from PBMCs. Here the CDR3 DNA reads TGTGCCAGCTCACCCCGGGACGAGCAGTATTTT. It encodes CASSPRDEQYF.